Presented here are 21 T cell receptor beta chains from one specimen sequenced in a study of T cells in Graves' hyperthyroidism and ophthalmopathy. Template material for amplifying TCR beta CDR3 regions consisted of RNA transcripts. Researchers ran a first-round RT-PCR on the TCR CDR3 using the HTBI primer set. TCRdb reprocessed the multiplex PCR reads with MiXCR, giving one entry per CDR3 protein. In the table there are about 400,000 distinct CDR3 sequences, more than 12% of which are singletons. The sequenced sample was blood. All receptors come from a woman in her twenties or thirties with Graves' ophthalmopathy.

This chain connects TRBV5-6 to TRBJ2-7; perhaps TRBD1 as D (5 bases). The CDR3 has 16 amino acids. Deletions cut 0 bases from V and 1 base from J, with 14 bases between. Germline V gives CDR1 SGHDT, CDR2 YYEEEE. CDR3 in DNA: TGTGCCAGCAGCTTGGTCTCGGCAGGGCTATCCTACGAGCAGTACTTC. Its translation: CASSLVSAGLSYEQYF.

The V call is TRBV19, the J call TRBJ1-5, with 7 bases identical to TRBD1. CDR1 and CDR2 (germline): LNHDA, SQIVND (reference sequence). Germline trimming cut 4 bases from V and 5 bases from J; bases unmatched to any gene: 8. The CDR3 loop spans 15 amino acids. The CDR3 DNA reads TGTGCCAGTAGTACTAAGACAGGGAGATATCAGCCCCAGCATTTT. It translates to CASSTKTGRYQPQHF.

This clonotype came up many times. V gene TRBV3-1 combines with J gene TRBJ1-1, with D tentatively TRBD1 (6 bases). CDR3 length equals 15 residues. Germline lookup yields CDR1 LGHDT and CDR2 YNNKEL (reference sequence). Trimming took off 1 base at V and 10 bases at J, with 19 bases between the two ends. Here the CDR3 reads CASSQVQGSSFAAFF. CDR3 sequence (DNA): TGTGCCAGCAGCCAAGTTCAGGGGTCGTCGTTCGCAGCTTTCTTT. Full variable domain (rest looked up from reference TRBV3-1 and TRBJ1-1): DTAVSQTPKYLVTQMGNDKSIKCEQNLGHDTMYWYKQDSKKFLKIMFSYNNKELIINETVPNRFSPKSPDKAHLNLHINSLELGDSAVYFCASSQVQGSSFAAFFGQGTRLTVV.

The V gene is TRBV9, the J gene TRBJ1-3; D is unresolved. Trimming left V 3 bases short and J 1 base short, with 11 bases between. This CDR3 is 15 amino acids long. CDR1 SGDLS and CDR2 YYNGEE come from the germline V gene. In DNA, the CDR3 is TGTGCCAGCAGCGCGACCTCAGGTTCTGGAAACACCATATATTTT. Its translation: CASSATSGSGNTIYF.

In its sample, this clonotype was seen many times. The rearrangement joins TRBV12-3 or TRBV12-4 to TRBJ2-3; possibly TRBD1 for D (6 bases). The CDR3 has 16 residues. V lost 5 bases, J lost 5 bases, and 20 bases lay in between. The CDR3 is CASSARGREKIDTQYF. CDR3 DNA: TGTGCCAGCAGTGCCAGGGGCAGGGAAAAAATAGATACGCAGTATTTT.

The CDR3 coding sequence is TGCAGCGTGTCTCACCGGGACAGGGATTACGAGCAGTACTTC. This encodes CSVSHRDRDYEQYF. The chain couples TRBV29-1 to TRBJ2-7; 9 bases align to TRBD1. Germline V gene lookup returns CDR1 SQVTM and CDR2 ANQGSEA. V shed 6 bases, J shed 4 bases, and the junction held 10 bases outside the gene matches. This CDR3 contains 14 residues.

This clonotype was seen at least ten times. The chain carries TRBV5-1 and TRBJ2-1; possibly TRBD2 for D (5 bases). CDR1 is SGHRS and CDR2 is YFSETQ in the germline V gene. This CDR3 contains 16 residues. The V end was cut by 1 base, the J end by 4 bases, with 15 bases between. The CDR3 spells CASSLSGITLYNEQFF. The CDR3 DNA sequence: TGCGCCAGCAGCTTGTCGGGAATAACACTTTACAATGAGCAGTTCTTC. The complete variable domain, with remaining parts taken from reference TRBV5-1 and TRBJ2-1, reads KAGVTQTPRYLIKTRGQQVTLSCSPISGHRSVSWYQQTPGQGLQFLFEYFSETQRNKGNFPGRFSGRQFSNSRSEMNVSTLELGDSALYLCASSLSGITLYNEQFFGPGTRLTVL.

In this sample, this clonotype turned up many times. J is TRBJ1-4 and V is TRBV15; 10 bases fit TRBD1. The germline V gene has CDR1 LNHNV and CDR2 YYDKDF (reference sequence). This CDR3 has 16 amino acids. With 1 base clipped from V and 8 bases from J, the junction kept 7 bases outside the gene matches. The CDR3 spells CATSRGVGTGVEKLFF. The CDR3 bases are TGTGCCACCAGCAGAGGAGTTGGGACAGGGGTAGAAAAACTGTTTTTT.

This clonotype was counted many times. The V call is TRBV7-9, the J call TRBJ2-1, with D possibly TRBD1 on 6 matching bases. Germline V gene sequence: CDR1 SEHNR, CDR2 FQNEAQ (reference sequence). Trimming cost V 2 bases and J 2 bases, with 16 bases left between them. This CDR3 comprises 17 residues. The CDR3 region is CASSLQLRGGAYNEQFF. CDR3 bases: TGTGCCAGCAGCTTACAGCTCAGGGGTGGGGCCTACAATGAGCAGTTCTTC.

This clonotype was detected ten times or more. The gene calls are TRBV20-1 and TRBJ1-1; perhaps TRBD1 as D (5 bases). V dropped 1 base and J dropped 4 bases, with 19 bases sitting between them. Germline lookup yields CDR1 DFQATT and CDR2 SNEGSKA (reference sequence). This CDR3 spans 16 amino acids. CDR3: CSARALQGGAGTEAFF. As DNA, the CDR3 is TGCAGTGCTAGAGCTCTCCAAGGAGGGGCAGGCACTGAAGCTTTCTTT.

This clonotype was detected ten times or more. As DNA, the CDR3 is TGTGCCAGCAGCTTGGGCCAGGGGTATACAGATACGCAGTATTTT. This translates into CASSLGQGYTDTQYF. The J gene is TRBJ2-3, the V gene TRBV5-6, with D tentatively TRBD1 (6 bases). The CDR3 sequence is 15 residues long. Trimming took off 0 bases at V and 3 bases at J, with 11 bases between the two ends. CDR1 is SGHDT, CDR2 YYEEEE, per germline.

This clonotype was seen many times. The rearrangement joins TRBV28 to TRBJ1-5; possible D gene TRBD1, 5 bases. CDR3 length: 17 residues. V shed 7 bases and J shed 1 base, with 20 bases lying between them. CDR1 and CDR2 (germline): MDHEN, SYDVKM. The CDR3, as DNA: TGTGCCAGCAACCTCGGGGGAGGGATCACAAGCAATCAGCCCCAGCATTTT. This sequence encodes CASNLGGGITSNQPQHF. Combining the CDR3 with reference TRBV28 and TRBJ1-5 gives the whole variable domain DVKVTQSSRYLVKRTGEKVFLECVQDMDHENMFWYRQDPGLGLRLIYFSYDVKMKEKGDIPEGYSVSREKKERFSLILESASTNQTSMYLCASNLGGGITSNQPQHFGDGTRLSIL.

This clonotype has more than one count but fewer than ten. CDR3 sequence reads: CASSLDYGTEQYF. CDR3 bases: TGCGCCAGCAGCTTGGATTATGGGACTGAGCAGTACTTC. The rearrangement uses TRBV5-1 and TRBJ2-7; possibly TRBD2 for D (6 bases). Germline assignment: CDR1 SGHRS and CDR2 YFSETQ. V lost 0 bases, J lost 7 bases, and 11 bases lay in between. This CDR3 is 13 amino acids long. The full variable domain, with the rest looked up from reference TRBV5-1 and TRBJ2-7, is KAGVTQTPRYLIKTRGQQVTLSCSPISGHRSVSWYQQTPGQGLQFLFEYFSETQRNKGNFPGRFSGRQFSNSRSEMNVSTLELGDSALYLCASSLDYGTEQYFGPGTRLTVT.

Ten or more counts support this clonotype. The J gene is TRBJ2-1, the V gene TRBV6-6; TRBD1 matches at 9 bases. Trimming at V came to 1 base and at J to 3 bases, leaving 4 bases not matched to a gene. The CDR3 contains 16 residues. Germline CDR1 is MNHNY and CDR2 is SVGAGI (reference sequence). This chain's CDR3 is CASSYWGQGSYNEQFF. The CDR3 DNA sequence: TGTGCCAGCAGTTACTGGGGACAGGGAAGCTACAATGAGCAGTTCTTC.

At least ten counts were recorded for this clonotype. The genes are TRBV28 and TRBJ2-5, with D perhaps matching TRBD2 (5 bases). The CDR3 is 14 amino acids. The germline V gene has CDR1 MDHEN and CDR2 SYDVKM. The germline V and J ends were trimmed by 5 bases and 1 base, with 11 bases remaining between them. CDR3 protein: CASSLRGTQETQYF. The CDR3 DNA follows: TGTGCCAGCAGTCTCCGGGGTACCCAAGAGACCCAGTACTTC.

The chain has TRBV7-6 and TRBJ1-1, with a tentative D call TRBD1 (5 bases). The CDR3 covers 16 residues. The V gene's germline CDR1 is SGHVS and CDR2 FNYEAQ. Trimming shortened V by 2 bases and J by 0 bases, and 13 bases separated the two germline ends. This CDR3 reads CASSLTAGSLNTEAFF. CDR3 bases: TGTGCCAGCAGCTTAACAGCAGGGTCTCTGAACACTGAAGCTTTCTTT.

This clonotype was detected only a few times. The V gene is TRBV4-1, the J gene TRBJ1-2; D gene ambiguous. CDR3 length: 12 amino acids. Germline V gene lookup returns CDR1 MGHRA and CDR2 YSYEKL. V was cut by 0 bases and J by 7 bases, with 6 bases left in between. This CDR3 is CASSQDRIGYTF. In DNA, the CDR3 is TGCGCCAGCAGCCAAGATCGGATTGGCTACACCTTC.

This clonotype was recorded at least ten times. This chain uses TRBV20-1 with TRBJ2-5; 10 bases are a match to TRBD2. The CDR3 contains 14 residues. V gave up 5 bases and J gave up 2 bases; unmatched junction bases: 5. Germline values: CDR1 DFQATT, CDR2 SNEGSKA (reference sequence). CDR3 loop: CSAYLSGGQETQYF. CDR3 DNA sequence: TGCAGTGCTTATCTTAGCGGGGGGCAAGAGACCCAGTACTTC.

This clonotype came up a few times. The CDR3 DNA reads as TGTGCCAGCAGCCGGACAGGCTCCTACAATGAGCAGTTCTTC. Translation gives CASSRTGSYNEQFF. The chain uses TRBV6-1 and TRBJ2-1, with TRBD1 matching 7 bases. CDR3 length: 14 amino acids. The V segment lost 6 bases and the J segment 0 bases; nucleotides outside the gene matches: 2. CDR1 MNHNS and CDR2 SASEGT come from the germline V gene.

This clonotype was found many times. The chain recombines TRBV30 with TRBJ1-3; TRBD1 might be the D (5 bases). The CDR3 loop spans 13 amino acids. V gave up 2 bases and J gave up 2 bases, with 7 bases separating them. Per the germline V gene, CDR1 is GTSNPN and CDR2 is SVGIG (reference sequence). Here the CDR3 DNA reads TGTGCCTGGAGTTTACAGGCTGGAAACACCATATATTTT. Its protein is CAWSLQAGNTIYF.

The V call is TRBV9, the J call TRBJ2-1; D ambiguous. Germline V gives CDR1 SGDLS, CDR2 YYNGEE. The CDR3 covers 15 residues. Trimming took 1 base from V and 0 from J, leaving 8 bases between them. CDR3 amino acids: CASSVQPSSYNEQFF. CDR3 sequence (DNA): TGTGCCAGCAGCGTACAGCCTAGCTCCTACAATGAGCAGTTCTTC.